This T cell receptor beta chain appears in the sequencing data of a study of regulatory T cells in long-lasting Graves disease. For TCR beta, libraries came from iRepertoire HTBI primers and Arm-PCR of CDR3 regions. Each CDR3 protein gets one entry after TCRdb re-called the multiplex PCR reads with MiXCR. The data show over 500,000 distinct CDR3 sequences, with under 20% seen just once and around 19% held by the top ten. Regarding time point: newly diagnosed GD, antithyroid drugs for less than 3 months. Scientists built the TCR library using RNA that was extracted from PBMCs. Patients were enrolled at an endocrinology department in Xi'an, China. There are many counts of this clonotype. The CDR3 contains 12 residues. Germline V gene data show CDR1 as DFQATT and CDR2 as SNEGSKA (reference sequence). The ends lost 7 bases at V and 7 bases at J; junction bases unmatched: 4. This sample also belongs to another study, concerning T cells in Graves' hyperthyroidism and ophthalmopathy. That work states: A set of HTBI primers served as the primers for a first-round RT-PCR of the TCR CDR3.

This sample comprised peripheral blood mononuclear cells (PBMCs), obtained at new diagnosis, from a patient treated with antithyroid drugs. The V and J genes are TRBV20-1 and TRBJ2-1; 10 bases fit TRBD2. This TCR derives from a woman in her 30s with Graves disease. The CDR3 DNA reads TGCAGTGTACTAGCGGGACCAAATGAGCAGTTCTTC. It specifies CSVLAGPNEQFF.